This T cell receptor (beta chain) was captured by sequencing in a study of PD-L1 blockade in urothelial cancer. Regarding time point: pretreatment peripheral blood. Libraries were prepared by immunoSEQ multiplex PCR; TCRdb keeps only in-frame clonotypes and omits some of them. Of some 120,000 clones in the sample, around 84% were seen once. V lost 5 bases, J lost 4 bases, and 9 bases lay in between. CDR3 length: 12 amino acids. Looked up from germline, CDR1 is SQVTM and CDR2 is ANQGSEA. J is TRBJ2-1 and V is TRBV29-1; TRBD1 might be the D (5 bases). The sequencing used PBMCs, collected around atezolizumab (anti-PD-L1) treatment. This clonotype was sampled from a man in his fifties with urothelial cancer. CDR3: CSVIDSYNEQFF. The CDR3 DNA reads as TGCAGCGTTATCGACAGTTACAATGAGCAGTTCTTC.